This T cell receptor (beta chain) is drawn from a study of beta chain features in type 1 diabetes. Naive, central memory, regulatory and stem cell-like memory cells within the CD4+ compartment were sorted using CD45RO/CCR7/CD25/CD127/CD95/CD27. Germline values: CDR1 GTSNPN, CDR2 SVGIG (reference sequence). CDR3 length: 11 amino acids. The ends were cut back, 0 bases at V and 7 bases at J, with 7 bases in the middle. Points from the study as a whole: cDNA-based sequencing might over-represent cells highly expressing TCR. Diminished insertions and augmented deletions at VDJ junctions characterized type 1 diabetes patients. Researchers caution that PCR might favor shorter templates, equally among patients and controls.

cDNA synthesis used the whole RNA isolate, giving expressed TCRB sequences. The table came from immunoSEQ multiplex PCR; TCRdb's copy has only in-frame clones and leaves some out. The table records about 200,000 clones, under 13% of them present only once. With regard to this clone: Its antigen is not identified.

The sample consisted of central memory CD4+ T cells from blood. This TCR derives from a man aged 18 to 30 in good health. The chain recombines TRBV30 with TRBJ2-7; D not certain. The CDR3 nucleotides are TGTGCCTGGAGTGTCCAGAAAGAGCAGTACTTC. Residues: CAWSVQKEQYF.